This entry features one T cell receptor (beta chain) sequence. Its specificity is not known. A much larger clone is a single base away; this may be a read error. TCRdb redid the calling of the 5' RACE reads with MiXCR, one entry per CDR3 protein. The sample lists tens of thousands of distinct CDR3 sequences, approximately 3.3% occurring once. Unsorted libraries were derived from 2 million PBMCs stored at -80 C. The germline V gene encodes CDR1 SQVTM and CDR2 ANQGSEA. The CDR3 spans 14 residues. J gave up 4 bases and V 5 bases, and 7 bases lay outside the gene matches. The sample belongs to a study of neurological immune-mediated disorders. Study-level background: Of the multiple sclerosis patients, roughly 35 in total, roughly 30 were relapsing-remitting and 3 were secondary progressive.

Study findings and constraints: It was HTLV-1-associated myelopathy that showed the most TCR clonal expansion, while multiple sclerosis showed the least, falling below healthy controls.

The chain uses TRBV29-1 and TRBJ2-3; TRBD1 agrees at 9 bases. The sample taken for sequencing was PBMCs. This clonotype originated in a man aged 40-49 years with multiple sclerosis. CDR3 bases: TGCAGCGTTACCGACAGGGGGAGTGCAGATACGCAGTATTTT. It translates to CSVTDRGSADTQYF.